These 19 T cell receptor beta chains were sequenced from one sample in a study of blood T cell repertoires in COVID-19. Only in-frame clones appear in the TCRdb table, and some are missing; sequencing was by immunoSEQ multiplex PCR. The data show under 300,000 clones, with more than 75% seen just once and approximately 13% held by the top ten. Sequencing was carried out using peripheral blood. The origin of the receptors is an elderly man with acute or convalescent COVID-19.

The genes are TRBV21-1 and TRBJ2-1; the listed D gene, TRBD2, was not tested against the DNA. TRBV21-1 corresponds to a pseudogene. CDR3 size: 15 residues. The CDR3 region is CASNSGVPSYNEQFF. Written as DNA, the CDR3 is TGTGCCAGCAACTCCGGGGTCCCATCCTACAATGAGCAGTTCTTC.

This clone has more than one count but fewer than ten. The V gene is TRBV11-2, the J gene TRBJ1-1; D call uncertain. Trimming left V 0 bases short and J 6 bases short, with 8 bases between. This CDR3 is 13 amino acids long. In germline, CDR1 is SGHAT, CDR2 FQNNGV. CDR3 DNA sequence: TGTGCCAGCAGCTTAGACCGGGTGGCTGAAGCTTTCTTT. Its protein product is CASSLDRVAEAFF.

This chain connects TRBV7-2 to TRBJ1-2; 7 bases line up with TRBD1. J lost 4 bases, V lost 5 bases, and 7 bases had no gene match. The CDR3 has 14 amino acids. The germline CDR1 and CDR2 sequences are SGHTA and FQGNSA. CDR3 amino acids: CASSSRQGGYGYTF. In DNA, the CDR3 is TGTGCCAGCAGCAGCAGACAGGGCGGCTATGGCTACACCTTC.

The chain employs TRBV7-2 and TRBJ1-5, with a possible D match to TRBD1 (6 bases). This CDR3 region has 15 residues. Germline V gene lookup returns CDR1 SGHTA and CDR2 FQGNSA. V lost 4 bases and J lost 8, with 18 bases in between. Here the CDR3 reads CASSWRQGPGEPQHF. The CDR3 nucleotides are TGTGCCAGCAGCTGGCGGCAGGGGCCCGGGGAGCCCCAGCATTTT.

CDR3: CATSRDFLTGFDAFF. The CDR3, as DNA: TGTGCCACCAGCAGAGATTTTTTAACGGGGTTTGACGCTTTCTTT. The rearrangement uses TRBV15 and TRBJ1-1, with D unresolved. The germline V and J ends were trimmed by 0 bases and 11 bases, with 19 bases remaining between them. The germline V gene encodes CDR1 LNHNV and CDR2 YYDKDF (reference sequence). There are 15 residues in the CDR3.

This chain joins TRBV27 and TRBJ1-6; D is undetermined. This CDR3 contains 13 residues. V gave up 5 bases and J gave up 7 bases, with 9 bases separating them. Germline CDR1 is MNHEY and CDR2 is SMNVEV (reference sequence). The CDR3 sequence: CASSPSTNSPLHF. The CDR3 region has the DNA TGTGCCAGCAGTCCATCGACAAATTCACCCCTCCACTTT.

The chain combines TRBV12-3 or TRBV12-4 with TRBJ1-6, with a weak D call TRBD1 (5 bases). This CDR3 is 13 amino acids long. V gave up 5 bases and J gave up 7 bases, with 9 bases separating them. The CDR3 nucleotides read TGTGCCAGCAGTGGGGCCGTGAATTCACCCCTCCACTTT. Translation: CASSGAVNSPLHF.

The rearrangement joins TRBV20-1 to TRBJ1-2, with unresolved D. CDR3 length: 11 residues. With 0 bases removed from V and 12 bases from J, the gap between germline ends came to 11 bases. Germline CDR1 DFQATT, CDR2 SNEGSKA (reference sequence). The CDR3 DNA follows: TGCAGTGCTAGAGAGAGGAGGGTAGACACCTTC. Translated, it gives CSARERRVDTF.

This clone showed up just a few times. CDR3 DNA: TGTGCCACTTCACCTTTGGGACTAGGGGAAGAGACCCAGTACTTC. It codes for CATSPLGLGEETQYF. This chain links TRBV19 with TRBJ2-5, with 8 bases aligning to TRBD2. Germline V gene sequence: CDR1 LNHDA, CDR2 SQIVND (reference sequence). Germline trimming cut 10 bases from V and 3 bases from J; bases unmatched to any gene: 13. This CDR3 comprises 15 residues.

This chain joins TRBV5-6 and TRBJ2-3; tentatively, D is TRBD2 (5 bases). V was trimmed by 1 base and J by 2 bases, leaving 14 bases between them. CDR1 and CDR2 (germline): SGHDT, YYEEEE. This CDR3 has 16 residues. Written as DNA, the CDR3 is TGTGCCAGCAGCTTGAGATTTGCCGGGGACACAGATACGCAGTATTTT. This codes for CASSLRFAGDTDTQYF.

The rearrangement uses TRBV9 and TRBJ1-1, with unresolved D. The V end was cut by 0 bases, the J end by 7 bases, with 10 bases between. The CDR3 runs 13 residues. Germline CDR1 reads SGDLS; CDR2 reads YYNGEE. The CDR3 is CASSVVIGGEAFF. The DNA of the CDR3 is TGTGCCAGCAGCGTAGTTATCGGAGGTGAAGCTTTCTTT.

The chain's CDR3 is CASGRGTTDTQYF. CDR3 nucleotide sequence: TGTGCCAGCGGACGGGGAACCACAGATACGCAGTATTTT. The V gene is TRBV28, the J gene TRBJ2-3; D may be TRBD2 (5 bases). The CDR3 is made up of 13 amino acids. V lost 8 bases and J 2 bases, leaving 11 bases between the germline ends. Germline V gene data show CDR1 as MDHEN and CDR2 as SYDVKM.

The chain uses TRBV27 and TRBJ1-5; D may be TRBD1 (6 bases). The CDR3 is made up of 17 amino acids. V lost 0 bases, J lost 7 bases, and 19 bases lay in between. From germline, CDR1 is MNHEY and CDR2 SMNVEV (reference sequence). For the CDR3, the DNA is TGTGCCAGCAGTTTATCTGGACAGCCCTCAAGGGGCCAGCCCCAGCATTTT. Amino acids: CASSLSGQPSRGQPQHF.

This clone was observed a handful of times. Written as DNA, the CDR3 is TGTGCCAGCAGCTTACAGGGGATTCCCCTTTTGGAAGCTTTCTTT. Its protein is CASSLQGIPLLEAFF. V usage is TRBV5-4 and J usage is TRBJ1-1, with TRBD1 matching over 7 bases. CDR3 length: 15 amino acids. After removal of 2 bases from V and 8 bases from J, the junction contained 12 bases not matched to a gene. Germline V gene sequence: CDR1 SGHNT, CDR2 YYREEE (reference sequence).

The V and J genes are TRBV2 and TRBJ1-2; perhaps TRBD1 as D (6 bases). In germline, CDR1 is SNHLY, CDR2 FYNNEI. V gave up 3 bases and J gave up 4 bases, with 9 bases separating them. This CDR3 comprises 13 residues. The CDR3 coding sequence is TGTGCCAGCAGTGATTCAGGGGTCTATGGCTACACCTTC. Translated: CASSDSGVYGYTF.

This clone appeared a single time. The J gene is TRBJ1-4, the V gene TRBV28; 7 positions match TRBD1. The CDR3 covers 16 residues. V trimming: 6 bases; J trimming: 8 bases; junction bases outside the gene matches: 15. Germline V CDR1 and CDR2: MDHEN, SYDVKM. The CDR3 DNA sequence: TGTGCCAGCAGCCGACAGTTCCAGGGGGGTAAGGAAAAACTGTTTTTT. Amino acids: CASSRQFQGGKEKLFF. The whole variable domain, filled in from reference TRBV28 and TRBJ1-4, reads DVKVTQSSRYLVKRTGEKVFLECVQDMDHENMFWYRQDPGLGLRLIYFSYDVKMKEKGDIPEGYSVSREKKERFSLILESASTNQTSMYLCASSRQFQGGKEKLFFGSGTQLSVL.

The genes are TRBV28 and TRBJ1-1; D perhaps matches TRBD1 (5 bases). Germline V lookup: CDR1 MDHEN, CDR2 SYDVKM. The CDR3 is 11 amino acids. V shed 5 bases and J shed 8 bases, with 9 bases lying between them. This CDR3 reads CASSRGGEAFF. As DNA, the CDR3 is TGTGCCAGCAGTCGGGGGGGAGAAGCTTTCTTT.

The J gene is TRBJ1-1, the V gene TRBV6-1; unclear D gene. Trimming left V 1 base short and J 3 bases short, with 6 bases between. This CDR3 contains 13 residues. CDR1 MNHNS and CDR2 SASEGT come from the germline V gene. The CDR3 loop is CASSEGQYTEAFF. In nucleotides, the CDR3 is TGTGCCAGCAGTGAAGGGCAGTACACTGAAGCTTTCTTT.

The chain combines TRBV2 with TRBJ1-3, with no clear D. Trimming removed 0 bases at V and 0 bases at J, with 9 bases between. The germline gives CDR1 SNHLY, CDR2 FYNNEI. This CDR3 contains 16 residues. DNA of the CDR3: TGTGCCAGCAGTGAAGCGCGGCTGATCTCTGGAAACACCATATATTTT. Translated: CASSEARLISGNTIYF.